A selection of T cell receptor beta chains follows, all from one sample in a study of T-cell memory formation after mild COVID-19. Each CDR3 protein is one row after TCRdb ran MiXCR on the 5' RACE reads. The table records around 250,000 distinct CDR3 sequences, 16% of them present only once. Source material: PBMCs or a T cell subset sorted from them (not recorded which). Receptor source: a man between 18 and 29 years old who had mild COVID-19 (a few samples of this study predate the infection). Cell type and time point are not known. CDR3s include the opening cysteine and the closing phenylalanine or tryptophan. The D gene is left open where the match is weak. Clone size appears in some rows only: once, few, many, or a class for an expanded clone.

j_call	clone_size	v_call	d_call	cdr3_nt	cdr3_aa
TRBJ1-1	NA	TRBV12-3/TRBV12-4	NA	TGTGCCAGCAGTTTCAGCCCGAACACTGAAGCTTTCTTT	CASSFSPNTEAFF
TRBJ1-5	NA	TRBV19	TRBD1	TGTGCCAGTAGGCGAGGGACAGACAAACTCTTCAATCAGCCCCAGCATTTT	CASRRGTDKLFNQPQHF
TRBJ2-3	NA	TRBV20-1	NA	TGCAGTGTAGGTTCCGGACCTACGCAGTATTTT	CSVGSGPTQYF
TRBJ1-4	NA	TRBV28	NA	TGTGCCAGCGGAACAGGGTACCGTGAAAAACTGTTTTTT	CASGTGYREKLFF
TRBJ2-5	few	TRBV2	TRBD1	TGTGCCAGCAGTGGGGACAGCCAAGAGACCCAGTACTTC	CASSGDSQETQYF
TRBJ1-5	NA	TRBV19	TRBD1	TGTGCCAGTAGTCCTACCCTGACAGGGTATCAGCCCCAGCATTTT	CASSPTLTGYQPQHF
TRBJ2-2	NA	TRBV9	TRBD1	TGTGCCAGCAGCGTGAGTAGGGACAGGGGGCCGAACACCGGGGAGCTGTTTTTT	CASSVSRDRGPNTGELFF
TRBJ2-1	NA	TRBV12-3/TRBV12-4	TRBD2	TGTGCCAGCAGTCCAACATGGGGGGATAGCGGGTATTCTTACAATGAGCAGTTCTTC	CASSPTWGDSGYSYNEQFF
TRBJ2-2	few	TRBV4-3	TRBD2	TGCGCCAGCAGCCGGGCTGGACTAGCGGGGGGCACCGGGGAGCTGTTTTTT	CASSRAGLAGGTGELFF
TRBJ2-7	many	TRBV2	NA	TGTGCCAGCAGTGAGTTCGTGGAGCTCAGGCTCGGCGAGCAGTACTTC	CASSEFVELRLGEQYF
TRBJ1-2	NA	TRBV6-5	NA	TGTGCCAGCAGTTACGGAGTTAACTATGGCTACACCTTC	CASSYGVNYGYTF
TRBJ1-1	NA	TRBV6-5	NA	TGTGCCAGCAGTTACTCGAGGGTGTCTGAAGCTTTCTTT	CASSYSRVSEAFF
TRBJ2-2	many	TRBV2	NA	TGTGCCAGCAGTGAGGGCAATTCGAACACCGGGGAGCTGTTTTTT	CASSEGNSNTGELFF
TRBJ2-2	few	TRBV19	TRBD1	TGTGCCAGTAGAACAGGGGGAGGCGTGAACACCGGGGAGCTGTTTTTT	CASRTGGGVNTGELFF
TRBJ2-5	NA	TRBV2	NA	TGTGCCAGCAGTGAGTGGAAAGAGACCCAGTACTTC	CASSEWKETQYF
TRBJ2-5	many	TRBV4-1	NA	TGCGCCAGCAGCCAAGATCCCCTGATACAAGAGACCCAGTACTTC	CASSQDPLIQETQYF
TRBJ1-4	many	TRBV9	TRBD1	TGTGCCAGCAGCTCTATGGACAGGGGTAATGAAAAACTGTTTTTT	CASSSMDRGNEKLFF
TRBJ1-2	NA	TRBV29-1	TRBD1	TGCAGCGTTGACGGACAGGGGGCAAATGGCTACACCTTC	CSVDGQGANGYTF
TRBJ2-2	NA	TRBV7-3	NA	TGTGCCAGCAGCTTAATTCCCGGCCTAATAAGTACCGGGGAGCTGTTTTTT	CASSLIPGLISTGELFF
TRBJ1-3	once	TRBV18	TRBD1	TGTGCCAGCTCACCAGGACAGGACTTTGGAAACACCATATATTTT	CASSPGQDFGNTIYF
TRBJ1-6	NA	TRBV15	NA	TGTGCCACCAGCAGAGAAAACTCACCCCTCCACTTT	CATSRENSPLHF
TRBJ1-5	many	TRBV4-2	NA	TGTGCCAGCAGCCAAGTTGCTAACGGAATAGATCAGCCCCAGCATTTT	CASSQVANGIDQPQHF
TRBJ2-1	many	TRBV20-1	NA	TGCAGTGCTAGAGATAATAGCGGCGATGAGCAGTTCTTC	CSARDNSGDEQFF
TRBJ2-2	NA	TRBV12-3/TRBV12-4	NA	TGTGCCAGCAGTTTTGGAAGGGATTACACCGGGGAGCTGTTTTTT	CASSFGRDYTGELFF
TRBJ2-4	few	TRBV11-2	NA	TGTGCCAGCAGAAGTAATAGGAACAACATTCAGTACTTC	CASRSNRNNIQYF
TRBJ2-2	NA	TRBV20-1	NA	TGCAGTGCGGCAGGTCCCACCGGGGAGCTGTTTTTT	CSAAGPTGELFF
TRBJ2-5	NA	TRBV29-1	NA	TGCAGCGTTGAAGTCCCGGACTTACAAGAGACCCAGTACTTC	CSVEVPDLQETQYF
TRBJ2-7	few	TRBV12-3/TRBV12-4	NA	TGTGCCAGCAGTTTGGATGGGGGCCCGAGCTCCTACGAGCAGTACTTC	CASSLDGGPSSYEQYF
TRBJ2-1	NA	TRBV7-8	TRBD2	TGTGCCAGCAGCTGGGGGACTAGCCCCCGCAATGAGCAGTTCTTC	CASSWGTSPRNEQFF
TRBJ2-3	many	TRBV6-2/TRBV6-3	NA	TGTGCCAGCAGTTACTGGTCGGCAGGCCGGGTGAATACGCAGTATTTT	CASSYWSAGRVNTQYF
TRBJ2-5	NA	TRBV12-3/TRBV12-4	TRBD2	TGTGCCAGCAGTTTTAGTAGCGGGGGGACTCGGGAGACCCAGTACTTC	CASSFSSGGTRETQYF
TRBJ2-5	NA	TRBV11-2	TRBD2	TGTGCCAGCAGCTTAGATGCGGGGGGGCAAGTGGAGACCCAGTACTTC	CASSLDAGGQVETQYF
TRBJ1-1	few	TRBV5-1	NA	TGCGCCAGCAGATTGGGCGCGGTCGGGACTGAAGCTTTCTTT	CASRLGAVGTEAFF
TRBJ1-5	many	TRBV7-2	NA	TGTGCCAGCAGCTTGGAACAGGGCCAGCCCCAGCATTTT	CASSLEQGQPQHF
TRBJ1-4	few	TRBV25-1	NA	TGTGCCAGCAGTGAGTTTCGGGGGAACGATGAAAAACTGTTTTTT	CASSEFRGNDEKLFF